Listed here are 3 T cell receptor beta chains from one sample, sequenced in a study of blood T cell repertoires in COVID-19. Clones were sequenced by immunoSEQ multiplex PCR, and TCRdb holds only the in-frame ones, with some missing. In the table there are roughly 59,000 clones, 78% of which are singletons. The sample consisted of peripheral blood. The receptors come from a man older than 75 with acute or convalescent COVID-19.

The J gene is TRBJ2-3, the V gene TRBV28; D perhaps matches TRBD2 (6 bases). This CDR3 comprises 15 residues. The germline V and J ends were trimmed by 7 bases and 7 bases, with 21 bases remaining between them. Germline V gene sequence: CDR1 MDHEN, CDR2 SYDVKM. This chain's CDR3 is CASNIDRVGSNTQYF. The CDR3 DNA is TGTGCCAGCAACATAGACCGGGTCGGGAGTAATACGCAGTATTTT. Drawing the rest from reference TRBV28 and TRBJ2-3, the complete variable domain is DVKVTQSSRYLVKRTGEKVFLECVQDMDHENMFWYRQDPGLGLRLIYFSYDVKMKEKGDIPEGYSVSREKKERFSLILESASTNQTSMYLCASNIDRVGSNTQYFGPGTRLTVL.

The chain carries TRBV30 and TRBJ2-7; D may be TRBD1 (6 bases). Between the trimmed V and J ends, which lost 2 bases and 1 base, there was a span of 18 bases. The CDR3 extends over 16 amino acids. CDR1 is GTSNPN and CDR2 is SVGIG in the germline V gene (reference sequence). The CDR3 nucleotides are TGTGCCTGGAGTAAGCTTCCCCCGGGACATTCCTACGAGCAGTACTTC. Its protein is CAWSKLPPGHSYEQYF. Full variable domain (missing parts from reference TRBV30 and TRBJ2-7): SQTIHQWPATLVQPVGSPLSLECTVEGTSNPNLYWYRQAAGRGLQLLFYSVGIGQISSEVPQNLSASRPQDRQFILSSKKLLLSDSGFYLCAWSKLPPGHSYEQYFGPGTRLTVT.

This rearrangement joins TRBV2 to TRBJ2-5, with 8 nucleotides matching TRBD2. J gave up 4 bases and V 6 bases, and 4 bases lay outside the gene matches. CDR1 and CDR2 (germline): SNHLY, FYNNEI. This CDR3 has 13 amino acids. In DNA form, the CDR3 reads TGTGCCAGCAGCCTGACTAGCGTAGAGACCCAGTACTTC. This gives the protein CASSLTSVETQYF.